Sequencing of this T cell receptor (beta chain) was carried out in a study of identical twins' blood T cells. Libraries were made from RNA as TCR cDNA, using a modified protocol. MiXCR, applied by TCRdb to the 5' RACE reads, yields one record per CDR3 protein. This table has hundreds of thousands of distinct CDR3 sequences, about 28% appearing once. The TCR comes from a woman aged 18 to 55 in good health. The sequencing input was PBMCs.

As DNA, the CDR3 is TGCAGTGCTAGAGGGGGCGAGGGCGTTCTGGGGACCCAGCATTTT. This encodes CSARGGEGVLGTQHF. The chain links TRBV20-1 to TRBJ1-5; weak D call: TRBD1 (5 bases). CDR3 length: 15 amino acids. Trimming left V 1 base short and J 11 bases short, with 21 bases between. Per the germline V gene, CDR1 is DFQATT and CDR2 is SNEGSKA (reference sequence).